This T cell receptor (beta chain) was sequenced in a study of T cells in localized non-small cell lung cancer. Findings of the study overall: Sequencing, confined to only one tumor region, leaves heterogeneity possible.

V was cut by 3 bases and J by 2 bases, with 13 bases left in between. This CDR3 is 15 amino acids long. Points on this clone: Its cognate antigen is unknown.

Profiling relied on immunoSEQ multiplex PCR, and the TCRdb table lists in-frame clones only, not all of them. The repertoire includes 15,000 or so clones, approximately 90% of them detected once, and 2.5% to 3% sits in the top ten. The V call is TRBV23-1, the J call TRBJ1-1, with D possibly being TRBD1 (5 bases). TRBV23-1 is placed among ORFs of uncertain function. The source is a man aged 35 to 70 with stage III lung adenocarcinoma. The source material was peripheral blood mononuclear cells, sampled before any cancer treatment. The CDR3 loop is CASSQGTRGNTEAFF. The CDR3 nucleotides read TGCGCCAGCAGTCAGGGGACGCGGGGAAACACTGAAGCTTTCTTT.